The 2 T cell receptor beta chains below all came from one sample that was sequenced in a study of shared T cell receptors in the human thymus. The data were produced by immunoSEQ multiplex PCR, yet TCRdb's version contains in-frame clones alone and is incomplete. Of about 710,000 clones listed, 70% to 90% are singletons. The same data also went into a second study, on human thymus T cells.

The sequenced sample was thymocytes. These receptors came from a boy under two years old with a congenital heart defect.

This clone was recorded only once. The rearrangement uses TRBV6-1 and TRBJ1-3; 12 positions match TRBD1. The CDR3 covers 18 residues. The trim removed 1 base at V and 2 bases at J, leaving 6 bases unmatched. Germline CDR1 MNHNS, CDR2 SASEGT. The CDR3 nucleotides read TGTGCCAGCAGTGAAGTTTTGGGACAGGGGGCGGCTGGAAACACCATATATTTT. Amino acid sequence: CASSEVLGQGAAGNTIYF.

This clone was found once. The chain couples TRBV10-3 to TRBJ1-1; unclear D gene. The CDR3 runs to 13 residues. V gave up 6 bases and J gave up 3 bases, with 11 bases separating them. CDR1 and CDR2 from the germline V gene are ENHRY and SYGVKD. In nucleotides, the CDR3 is TGTGCCATCAGCGAGAACCGGGACACTGAAGCTTTCTTT. Translation gives CAISENRDTEAFF.